These T cell receptor beta chains were read from a single sample in a study of spatial heterogeneity in lung cancer. TCRdb re-called the 5' RACE reads through MiXCR, storing one row per CDR3 protein. The data show 7,500 to 10,000 distinct CDR3 sequences, about 9.3% seen once. Material: lung tumor tissue, obtained at surgery. The receptors were sampled from a female donor with early-stage non-small cell lung cancer. Each CDR3 is given with its conserved first and last residue. Each record gives: CDR3 DNA, CDR3 protein, D gene, CDR3 length, J gene, V gene, clone size. D genes are given only for firm matches. Size values are once, few and many counts, or a class for expanded clones, and some rows have none.

cdr3_nt: TGTGCCAGCCGACAGGGACCGGGAGAGTTATCGAGCGACTATGGCTACACCTTC
cdr3_aa: CASRQGPGELSSDYGYTF
d_call: TRBD1
cdr3_length: 18
j_call: TRBJ1-2
v_call: TRBV6-2/TRBV6-3
clone_size: NA

cdr3_nt: TGTGCCAGCATAGGTGGGACAGCGAGGGGGGAGCAGTACTTC
cdr3_aa: CASIGGTARGEQYF
d_call: TRBD1
cdr3_length: 14
j_call: TRBJ2-7
v_call: TRBV6-6
clone_size: many

cdr3_nt: TGTGCCAGCAGCCAATCGGTTACGGGCGTTGAAGCTTTCTTT
cdr3_aa: CASSQSVTGVEAFF
d_call: NA
cdr3_length: 14
j_call: TRBJ1-1
v_call: TRBV14
clone_size: few

cdr3_nt: TGTGCCAGCAGCTACAAGGACTACGAGCAGTACTTC
cdr3_aa: CASSYKDYEQYF
d_call: NA
cdr3_length: 12
j_call: TRBJ2-7
v_call: TRBV11-3
clone_size: NA

cdr3_nt: TGCGCCAGCAGCCCACGGACGGGGAACACCGGGGAGCTGTTTTTT
cdr3_aa: CASSPRTGNTGELFF
d_call: NA
cdr3_length: 15
j_call: TRBJ2-2
v_call: TRBV4-1
clone_size: few

cdr3_nt: TGTGCCAGTAGTATCACCGTGGGGTCTGGCTACACCTTC
cdr3_aa: CASSITVGSGYTF
d_call: NA
cdr3_length: 13
j_call: TRBJ1-2
v_call: TRBV19
clone_size: many

cdr3_nt: TGTGCCAGCAGTCCTGGGACAGACGGGAACACTGAAGCTTTCTTT
cdr3_aa: CASSPGTDGNTEAFF
d_call: TRBD1
cdr3_length: 15
j_call: TRBJ1-1
v_call: TRBV6-5
clone_size: medium-sized

cdr3_nt: TGCAGTGCTAGAAGGACAGGCAAAAGCACAGATACGCAGTATTTT
cdr3_aa: CSARRTGKSTDTQYF
d_call: TRBD1
cdr3_length: 15
j_call: TRBJ2-3
v_call: TRBV20-1
clone_size: many

cdr3_nt: TGTGCCAGCAGCCGAGGGATGAGAGACACAGATACGCAGTATTTT
cdr3_aa: CASSRGMRDTDTQYF
d_call: NA
cdr3_length: 15
j_call: TRBJ2-3
v_call: TRBV14
clone_size: medium-sized

cdr3_nt: TGTGCCAGCAGCCCGGGGACGAGATACGAGCAGTACTTC
cdr3_aa: CASSPGTRYEQYF
d_call: NA
cdr3_length: 13
j_call: TRBJ2-7
v_call: TRBV11-2
clone_size: NA

cdr3_nt: TGCGCCAGCAGCTATACAGGGGGCTGGGAGACCCAGTACTTC
cdr3_aa: CASSYTGGWETQYF
d_call: TRBD1
cdr3_length: 14
j_call: TRBJ2-5
v_call: TRBV5-1
clone_size: many

cdr3_nt: TGCAGTGCCCGGGGATACGGGGGCCGCACAGATACGCAGTATTTT
cdr3_aa: CSARGYGGRTDTQYF
d_call: NA
cdr3_length: 15
j_call: TRBJ2-3
v_call: TRBV20-1
clone_size: many

cdr3_nt: TGCAGTGCTAGATTGTTGCAGGGGTATTCACCCCTCCACTTT
cdr3_aa: CSARLLQGYSPLHF
d_call: NA
cdr3_length: 14
j_call: TRBJ1-6
v_call: TRBV20-1
clone_size: many

cdr3_nt: TGTGCCAGCAGTGAAGCGAGGGGGGGGATGAACACTGAAGCTTTCTTT
cdr3_aa: CASSEARGGMNTEAFF
d_call: NA
cdr3_length: 16
j_call: TRBJ1-1
v_call: TRBV6-1
clone_size: NA

cdr3_nt: TGTGCCAGCAGCTCCATGGGGTACGAGCAGTACTTC
cdr3_aa: CASSSMGYEQYF
d_call: NA
cdr3_length: 12
j_call: TRBJ2-7
v_call: TRBV7-9
clone_size: NA

cdr3_nt: TGCGCCAGCAGCCAAGAGCTGAGAGGAACGGAGACCCAGTACTTC
cdr3_aa: CASSQELRGTETQYF
d_call: NA
cdr3_length: 15
j_call: TRBJ2-5
v_call: TRBV4-3
clone_size: NA

cdr3_nt: TGCGCCAGCAGCTTGGATGCGGGGGGCACAGATACGCAGTATTTT
cdr3_aa: CASSLDAGGTDTQYF
d_call: TRBD2
cdr3_length: 15
j_call: TRBJ2-3
v_call: TRBV5-1
clone_size: many

cdr3_nt: TGTGCCACCCTTCTAGCGTCGACAGGGGGAAGCAATCAGCCCCAGCATTTT
cdr3_aa: CATLLASTGGSNQPQHF
d_call: TRBD1
cdr3_length: 17
j_call: TRBJ1-5
v_call: TRBV19
clone_size: many

cdr3_nt: TGTGCCAGCAGCTTGGCCGTAGGTACAGCTCACTACAATGAGCAGTTCTTC
cdr3_aa: CASSLAVGTAHYNEQFF
d_call: NA
cdr3_length: 17
j_call: TRBJ2-1
v_call: TRBV5-6
clone_size: NA

cdr3_nt: TGTGCCAGCAGTCTTAGTCTCGAGACCCAGTACTTC
cdr3_aa: CASSLSLETQYF
d_call: NA
cdr3_length: 12
j_call: TRBJ2-5
v_call: TRBV5-5
clone_size: NA

cdr3_nt: TGTGCCAGCAGTTTACTTGTGGGGGCGCGAACCGGGGAGCTGTTTTTT
cdr3_aa: CASSLLVGARTGELFF
d_call: NA
cdr3_length: 16
j_call: TRBJ2-2
v_call: TRBV27
clone_size: few

cdr3_nt: TGCGCCAGCAGCTTGGCCACGAACACCGGGGAGCTGTTTTTT
cdr3_aa: CASSLATNTGELFF
d_call: NA
cdr3_length: 14
j_call: TRBJ2-2
v_call: TRBV5-1
clone_size: NA

cdr3_nt: TGTGCCAGCAGTAGTCCCGTAGGGATCTACACTGAAGCTTTCTTT
cdr3_aa: CASSSPVGIYTEAFF
d_call: NA
cdr3_length: 15
j_call: TRBJ1-1
v_call: TRBV12-3/TRBV12-4
clone_size: many

cdr3_nt: TGTGCCAGCGCCGGGATCGGGGCGAGCTCCTACAATGAGCAGTTCTTC
cdr3_aa: CASAGIGASSYNEQFF
d_call: NA
cdr3_length: 16
j_call: TRBJ2-1
v_call: TRBV2
clone_size: few

cdr3_nt: TGTGCCAGCAGCCAAACGGTAGCCAAAAACATTCAGTACTTC
cdr3_aa: CASSQTVAKNIQYF
d_call: NA
cdr3_length: 14
j_call: TRBJ2-4
v_call: TRBV5-5
clone_size: many

cdr3_nt: TGCGCCAGCACAGGGTACGATGGGGCCGGGGAGCTGTTTTTT
cdr3_aa: CASTGYDGAGELFF
d_call: NA
cdr3_length: 14
j_call: TRBJ2-2
v_call: TRBV5-1
clone_size: medium-sized

cdr3_nt: TGTGCCAGCAGCCGGGTCACTGGAAACACCATATATTTT
cdr3_aa: CASSRVTGNTIYF
d_call: NA
cdr3_length: 13
j_call: TRBJ1-3
v_call: TRBV7-2
clone_size: many

cdr3_nt: TGTGCCAGCAGCCGGGAAACCTACGAGCAGTACTTC
cdr3_aa: CASSRETYEQYF
d_call: NA
cdr3_length: 12
j_call: TRBJ2-7
v_call: TRBV2
clone_size: few

cdr3_nt: TGTGCCAGCAGCCCAGCTAGCGGGGGGTTTATCGGGGAGCAGTTCTTC
cdr3_aa: CASSPASGGFIGEQFF
d_call: TRBD2
cdr3_length: 16
j_call: TRBJ2-1
v_call: TRBV9
clone_size: few

cdr3_nt: TGTGCCAGCAGTTTAGCCTCAGGGAATGAAAAACTGTTTTTT
cdr3_aa: CASSLASGNEKLFF
d_call: NA
cdr3_length: 14
j_call: TRBJ1-4
v_call: TRBV12-3/TRBV12-4
clone_size: medium-sized

cdr3_nt: TGTGCCAGCAGCTTAACGCGGGACTCCTACGAGCAGTACTTC
cdr3_aa: CASSLTRDSYEQYF
d_call: NA
cdr3_length: 14
j_call: TRBJ2-7
v_call: TRBV11-2
clone_size: few

cdr3_nt: TGTGCCAGCAGCCAAAGACAGGGGGCGAATGGCTACACCTTC
cdr3_aa: CASSQRQGANGYTF
d_call: TRBD1
cdr3_length: 14
j_call: TRBJ1-2
v_call: TRBV3-1
clone_size: few

cdr3_nt: TGTGCCAGCAGCTACCGGAGGTCAGGGGTCCAGGATCAGCCCCAGCATTTT
cdr3_aa: CASSYRRSGVQDQPQHF
d_call: NA
cdr3_length: 17
j_call: TRBJ1-5
v_call: TRBV5-6
clone_size: few

cdr3_nt: TGTGCCAGCAGCTCTAGCGGGGGGCCAGATACGCAGTATTTT
cdr3_aa: CASSSSGGPDTQYF
d_call: TRBD2
cdr3_length: 14
j_call: TRBJ2-3
v_call: TRBV7-8
clone_size: many

cdr3_nt: TGCGCCAGCAGTCAGAGGACAGGCTTTGAAGCTTTCTTT
cdr3_aa: CASSQRTGFEAFF
d_call: TRBD1
cdr3_length: 13
j_call: TRBJ1-1
v_call: TRBV5-1
clone_size: NA

cdr3_nt: TGTGCCAGCACCATCGACAGCGCTTCCTACAATGAGCAGTTCTTC
cdr3_aa: CASTIDSASYNEQFF
d_call: NA
cdr3_length: 15
j_call: TRBJ2-1
v_call: TRBV7-2
clone_size: many

cdr3_nt: TGTGCCAGCAGTCCGGACAATTACAATGAGCAGTTCTTC
cdr3_aa: CASSPDNYNEQFF
d_call: NA
cdr3_length: 13
j_call: TRBJ2-1
v_call: TRBV2
clone_size: NA

cdr3_nt: TGTGCCAGCTCACCAAGTGGGACTAGCGGCACAGATACGCAGTATTTT
cdr3_aa: CASSPSGTSGTDTQYF
d_call: TRBD2
cdr3_length: 16
j_call: TRBJ2-3
v_call: TRBV18
clone_size: NA

cdr3_nt: TGTGCCAGCAGCCCAAAAACTAGCGGGGGCCTGGGGGATGAGCAGTTCTTC
cdr3_aa: CASSPKTSGGLGDEQFF
d_call: TRBD2
cdr3_length: 17
j_call: TRBJ2-1
v_call: TRBV11-3
clone_size: few

cdr3_nt: TGCAGTGCTAGAGATTCGGCGGGGGGGACCATTTTGGAGACCCAGTACTTC
cdr3_aa: CSARDSAGGTILETQYF
d_call: TRBD2
cdr3_length: 17
j_call: TRBJ2-5
v_call: TRBV20-1
clone_size: few

cdr3_nt: TGTGCCAGCAGCTTAGCTCTGGGACAGGGGGCCTACGAGCAGTACTTC
cdr3_aa: CASSLALGQGAYEQYF
d_call: TRBD1
cdr3_length: 16
j_call: TRBJ2-7
v_call: TRBV7-2
clone_size: few

cdr3_nt: TGTGCCAGCTCACCACTAAGAGAAGAGACCCAGTACTTC
cdr3_aa: CASSPLREETQYF
d_call: NA
cdr3_length: 13
j_call: TRBJ2-5
v_call: TRBV18
clone_size: medium-sized

cdr3_nt: TGTGCCAGCAGCCCGACCCGCCAGCTGAGCGGTGAGCAGTTCTTC
cdr3_aa: CASSPTRQLSGEQFF
d_call: NA
cdr3_length: 15
j_call: TRBJ2-1
v_call: TRBV5-6
clone_size: NA

cdr3_nt: TGCAGTGCCCCCGGACAGGGAAGCACCGGGGAGCTGTTTTTT
cdr3_aa: CSAPGQGSTGELFF
d_call: TRBD1
cdr3_length: 14
j_call: TRBJ2-2
v_call: TRBV20-1
clone_size: many

cdr3_nt: TGCGCCAGCAGCCTGGGTAATTCACCCCTCCACTTT
cdr3_aa: CASSLGNSPLHF
d_call: NA
cdr3_length: 12
j_call: TRBJ1-6
v_call: TRBV5-1
clone_size: few

cdr3_nt: TGTGCTAGTGGTTTGGTGGCAGATAACACTGAAGCTTTCTTT
cdr3_aa: CASGLVADNTEAFF
d_call: NA
cdr3_length: 14
j_call: TRBJ1-1
v_call: TRBV12-5
clone_size: few

cdr3_nt: TGCGCCAGCAGCCAGGGACAGGGAATCTTACTGGAGACCCAGTACTTC
cdr3_aa: CASSQGQGILLETQYF
d_call: TRBD1
cdr3_length: 16
j_call: TRBJ2-5
v_call: TRBV4-1
clone_size: NA

cdr3_nt: TGTGCCAGTAGTCCTGGACAGACGGCAGCTTTCTTT
cdr3_aa: CASSPGQTAAFF
d_call: NA
cdr3_length: 12
j_call: TRBJ1-1
v_call: TRBV19
clone_size: many

cdr3_nt: TGTGCCAGCAGTGAGGGGACAGGGGGTCCAGATACGCAGTATTTT
cdr3_aa: CASSEGTGGPDTQYF
d_call: TRBD1
cdr3_length: 15
j_call: TRBJ2-3
v_call: TRBV2
clone_size: many

cdr3_nt: TGCAGTGCTAGAGACGGGACAGTCAAGGTCTACGAGCAGTACTTC
cdr3_aa: CSARDGTVKVYEQYF
d_call: TRBD1
cdr3_length: 15
j_call: TRBJ2-7
v_call: TRBV20-1
clone_size: many

cdr3_nt: TGTGCCAGCAGTTACGGGGGCCCGGCAGATACGCAGTATTTT
cdr3_aa: CASSYGGPADTQYF
d_call: NA
cdr3_length: 14
j_call: TRBJ2-3
v_call: TRBV6-5
clone_size: NA

cdr3_nt: TGTGCCAGCGGACTAGCGGGGGAAACAGATACGCAGTATTTT
cdr3_aa: CASGLAGETDTQYF
d_call: TRBD2
cdr3_length: 14
j_call: TRBJ2-3
v_call: TRBV2
clone_size: many

cdr3_nt: TGTGCCAGCAGTTACGGGGGGCGCGACACTGAAGCTTTCTTT
cdr3_aa: CASSYGGRDTEAFF
d_call: NA
cdr3_length: 14
j_call: TRBJ1-1
v_call: TRBV6-6
clone_size: few

cdr3_nt: TGTGCCAGCAGCTTAGGAGGGGTGGCACCCAAAAACATTCAGTACTTC
cdr3_aa: CASSLGGVAPKNIQYF
d_call: NA
cdr3_length: 16
j_call: TRBJ2-4
v_call: TRBV7-2
clone_size: NA

cdr3_nt: TGTGCCAGCAGTTACGCGGTCACCGGGGAGCTGTTTTTT
cdr3_aa: CASSYAVTGELFF
d_call: NA
cdr3_length: 13
j_call: TRBJ2-2
v_call: TRBV6-2/TRBV6-3
clone_size: NA